The rows below give T cell receptor beta chains drawn from one sample of a study of cytomegalovirus exposure and HLA in healthy donors. Clones were read by immunoSEQ multiplex PCR, and TCRdb kept only the in-frame ones, dropping some. The sample consists of 110,000 to 150,000 clones, 70% to 80% of them appearing once. The specimen was PBMCs. The source is a woman aged 60-75 years in good health and CMV-seropositive. CDR3s include the opening cysteine and the closing phenylalanine or tryptophan. Each record gives: V gene, J gene, D gene, clone size, CDR3 protein, CDR3 DNA. D genes are given only for firm matches. Only some rows state a clone size, as once, few, many or a class for expanded clones.

TRBV30	TRBJ2-1	TRBD2	-	CAWSVRAGAGGEQFF	TGTGCCTGGAGTGTACGAGCGGGAGCAGGCGGTGAGCAGTTCTTC
TRBV2	TRBJ1-2	TRBD1	few	CASSEQGDGYTF	TGTGCCAGCAGTGAACAGGGGGATGGCTACACCTTC
TRBV19	TRBJ1-1	TRBD1	-	CASSRDRVNTEAFF	TGTGCCAGTAGTAGGGACAGGGTTAACACTGAAGCTTTCTTT
TRBV6-5	TRBJ2-5	TRBD1	-	CASRRGREETQYF	TGTGCCAGCAGGAGGGGGCGGGAAGAGACCCAGTACTTC
TRBV19	TRBJ1-1	-	few	CASTSWDKINTEAFF	TGTGCCAGTACCTCTTGGGACAAGATAAACACTGAAGCTTTCTTT
TRBV2	TRBJ1-2	TRBD1	few	CASNRRNSQGADGYTF	TGTGCCAGCAATCGGCGCAATAGTCAGGGGGCAGATGGCTACACCTTC
TRBV10-3	TRBJ2-2	-	once	CAIRAGAGELFF	TGTGCCATCAGGGCGGGTGCCGGGGAGCTGTTTTTT
TRBV7-6	TRBJ2-1	-	-	CASSFTNNEQFF	TGTGCCAGCAGCTTTACAAACAATGAGCAGTTCTTC
TRBV28	TRBJ1-2	-	once	CASISWAGAYGYTF	TGTGCCAGCATCTCATGGGCAGGGGCCTATGGCTACACCTTC
TRBV29-1	TRBJ2-1	TRBD2	-	CSVEKGAGDEQFF	TGCAGCGTTGAAAAGGGAGCGGGAGATGAGCAGTTCTTC
TRBV28	TRBJ1-4	-	once	CASSLYGGNEKLFF	TGTGCCAGCAGTTTATACGGTGGTAATGAAAAACTGTTTTTT
TRBV5-1	TRBJ2-7	-	-	CASSPEVRFYEQYF	TGCGCCAGCAGCCCGGAGGTCAGATTCTACGAGCAGTACTTC
TRBV4-2	TRBJ2-1	TRBD2	-	CASSQGTSGNSYNEQFF	TGTGCCAGCAGCCAAGGGACTAGCGGGAACTCCTACAATGAGCAGTTCTTC
TRBV27	TRBJ1-6	-	-	CASSLGVLGSPLHF	TGTGCCAGCTCGCTCGGAGTTCTAGGTTCACCCCTCCACTTT
TRBV4-1	TRBJ2-3	TRBD1	few	CASSQDEGTGEEYF	TGCGCCAGCAGCCAAGATGAGGGGACAGGGGAGGAGTATTTT
TRBV18	TRBJ2-2	-	-	CASSPSGTGELFF	TGTGCCAGCTCACCCTCAGGGACCGGGGAGCTGTTTTTT
TRBV5-4	TRBJ1-5	TRBD1	-	CASSQGQTGSQHF	TGTGCCAGCAGCCAGGGACAGACCGGGTCCCAGCATTTT
TRBV5-1	TRBJ1-2	-	-	CASSSQGRGYTF	TGCGCCAGCAGCTCACAGGGTCGTGGCTACACCTTC
TRBV4-1	TRBJ2-2	-	few	CASSQEQRGELFF	TGCGCCAGCAGCCAAGAGCAGCGCGGGGAGCTGTTTTTT
TRBV5-1	TRBJ2-7	TRBD1	-	CASSLAAQGAYEQYF	TGCGCCAGCAGCTTGGCCGCCCAGGGGGCCTACGAGCAGTACTTC
TRBV6-5	TRBJ1-1	-	-	CASRLKQGTLTEAFF	TGTGCCAGCAGACTCAAACAGGGAACCCTTACTGAAGCTTTCTTT
TRBV10-1	TRBJ2-7	TRBD2	-	CASSTGTSATQYF	TGCGCCAGCAGTACCGGGACTAGCGCCACTCAGTACTTC
TRBV12-5	TRBJ2-2	TRBD1	-	CASARQGAGGELFF	TGTGCTAGTGCCCGTCAGGGGGCCGGCGGGGAGCTGTTTTTT
TRBV5-5	TRBJ2-1	-	few	CASSLGGGRSNEQFF	TGTGCCAGCAGCTTGGGCGGAGGGAGATCCAATGAGCAGTTCTTC
TRBV15	TRBJ2-1	-	-	CATTETYNEQFF	TGTGCCACCACTGAGACCTACAATGAGCAGTTCTTC
TRBV19	TRBJ2-7	TRBD1	few	CASTTGGIYEQYF	TGTGCCAGTACCACAGGGGGCATCTACGAGCAGTACTTC
TRBV5-1	TRBJ2-3	-	few	CASKSTVSTDTQYF	TGCGCCAGCAAAAGCACGGTGAGCACAGATACGCAGTATTTT
TRBV28	TRBJ1-3	TRBD1	-	CASSPGQAGNTIYF	TGTGCCAGCAGTCCCGGACAGGCTGGAAACACCATATATTTT
TRBV2	TRBJ1-5	-	-	CASRTDSLNQPQHF	TGTGCCAGCAGGACGGACAGCCTCAATCAGCCCCAGCATTTT
TRBV25-1	TRBJ2-5	-	few	CASSSLNGTPEETQYF	TGTGCCAGCAGTTCCCTTAACGGGACACCCGAGGAGACCCAGTACTTC
TRBV28	TRBJ2-7	TRBD2	-	CASSTLAGGVYEQYF	TGTGCCAGCAGTACCCTAGCGGGAGGGGTCTACGAGCAGTACTTC
TRBV5-1	TRBJ2-3	-	-	CASSLDRRGGADTQYF	TGCGCCAGCAGCTTGGACCGGAGGGGGGGTGCAGATACGCAGTATTTT
TRBV5-4	TRBJ1-2	TRBD1	few	CASSLETGGGNYGYTF	TGTGCCAGCAGCTTGGAGACAGGGGGCGGTAACTATGGCTACACCTTC
TRBV15	TRBJ2-2	-	-	CATSRDGVSRSTGELFF	TGTGCCACCAGCAGAGATGGCGTATCTCGGAGCACCGGGGAGCTGTTTTTT
TRBV5-4	TRBJ2-7	TRBD1	once	CASSGRGQGVYEQYF	TGTGCCAGCAGCGGAAGAGGACAGGGCGTCTACGAGCAGTACTTC
TRBV5-1	TRBJ2-1	TRBD2	-	CASSLGSSGKNEQFF	TGCGCCAGCAGCTTGGGGTCTAGCGGGAAGAATGAGCAGTTCTTC
TRBV2	TRBJ2-1	TRBD2	-	CASSEGRGTSNEQFF	TGTGCCAGCAGTGAAGGGCGGGGGACGTCCAATGAGCAGTTCTTC
TRBV6-1	TRBJ2-5	TRBD1	-	CASSGVQGARETQYF	TGTGCCAGCAGTGGAGTTCAGGGGGCGCGGGAGACCCAGTACTTC
TRBV2	TRBJ1-2	TRBD1	-	CASSANRGDGYTF	TGTGCCAGCAGTGCGAACAGGGGGGATGGCTACACCTTC
TRBV7-2	TRBJ1-2	-	-	CASSYPGAVGVGYTF	TGTGCCAGCAGCTACCCGGGAGCCGTCGGTGTTGGCTACACCTTC
TRBV29-1	TRBJ1-2	-	-	CSVDNVGVGGYTF	TGCAGCGTTGATAATGTAGGGGTTGGAGGCTACACCTTC
TRBV28	TRBJ1-2	-	-	CASSLLQGGYGYTF	TGTGCCAGCAGTTTGTTACAGGGTGGCTATGGCTACACCTTC
TRBV28	TRBJ1-2	-	-	CASKRSGLGYTF	TGTGCCAGCAAGAGGTCCGGCTTGGGCTACACCTTC
TRBV19	TRBJ1-3	-	-	CASSSQGFSGNTIYF	TGTGCCAGTAGCTCCCAGGGATTCTCTGGAAACACCATATATTTT
TRBV6-1	TRBJ1-1	-	-	CASSEYTEAFF	TGTGCCAGCAGTGAATATACTGAAGCTTTCTTT
TRBV4-1	TRBJ1-1	-	-	CASSSFGGNTEAFF	TGCGCCAGCAGCTCCTTCGGAGGGAACACTGAAGCTTTCTTT
TRBV27	TRBJ1-5	-	-	CASSLSRYGGGNQPQHF	TGTGCCAGCAGTTTATCCCGCTATGGAGGGGGCAATCAGCCCCAGCATTTT
TRBV28	TRBJ2-4	TRBD1	-	CASSPDRGRAKNIQYF	TGTGCCAGCAGCCCGGACAGGGGGCGAGCCAAAAACATTCAGTACTTC
TRBV5-1	TRBJ2-7	TRBD1	-	CASKDRGYEQYF	TGCGCCAGTAAGGACAGGGGCTACGAGCAGTACTTC
TRBV30	TRBJ1-1	TRBD1	-	CAWAGTGDTEAFF	TGTGCCTGGGCCGGGACAGGGGACACTGAAGCTTTCTTT
TRBV27	TRBJ2-7	-	few	CASSLVAPSASYEQYF	TGTGCCAGCAGTTTAGTGGCCCCTAGCGCATCCTACGAGCAGTACTTC
TRBV6-6	TRBJ1-4	TRBD1	-	CAGKGGANEKLFF	TGTGCCGGCAAAGGGGGCGCAAATGAAAAACTGTTTTTT
TRBV9	TRBJ1-2	-	-	CASSVEGVGNYGYTF	TGTGCCAGCAGCGTAGAAGGGGTGGGTAACTATGGCTACACCTTC
TRBV7-9	TRBJ1-1	TRBD1	few	CASSVGQANTEAFF	TGTGCCAGCAGCGTCGGACAGGCGAACACTGAAGCTTTCTTT
TRBV28	TRBJ1-2	TRBD1	-	CASSLGQGQYGYTF	TGTGCCAGCAGTTTAGGACAGGGTCAGTATGGCTACACCTTC
TRBV30	TRBJ2-7	-	-	CAWGDRTYEQYF	TGTGCCTGGGGCGACAGGACCTACGAGCAGTACTTC
TRBV10-3	TRBJ2-1	TRBD2	-	CATRLAADEQFF	TGTGCCACCCGACTAGCAGCGGATGAGCAGTTCTTC
TRBV5-1	TRBJ1-1	-	-	CASSLALGENTEAFF	TGCGCCAGCAGCTTGGCCTTAGGGGAGAACACTGAAGCTTTCTTT
TRBV14	TRBJ2-5	TRBD1	-	CASSKEQGLQETQYF	TGTGCCAGCAGCAAAGAACAGGGGCTGCAGGAGACCCAGTACTTC
TRBV11-3	TRBJ2-2	-	-	CASSLEPGPTGELFF	TGTGCCAGCAGCTTAGAACCAGGGCCTACCGGGGAGCTGTTTTTT